This passage covers 22 T cell receptor beta chains from one sample sequenced in a study of blood T cell repertoires in COVID-19. Sequencing used immunoSEQ multiplex PCR; TCRdb keeps in-frame clones, though not all of them. In the table there are 300,000 or so clones, 80% to 90% of which are singletons. Source material: peripheral blood. All receptors come from a man between 50 and 59 years old with active or convalescent COVID-19.

The chain couples TRBV10-1 to TRBJ2-5, with 8 bases aligning to TRBD2. This CDR3 has 15 residues. Germline V gives CDR1 WNHNN, CDR2 SYGVQD (reference sequence). The V gene end was trimmed by 6 bases and the J gene end by 4 bases; junction bases not matched to a gene: 10. CDR3 DNA sequence: TGCGCCAGCAGCCCCCGAGGGCGGGAGGTAGAGACCCAGTACTTC. Its translation: CASSPRGREVETQYF.

About this clone itself: This CDR3 is also generated by other DNA sequences in the sample. The rearrangement uses TRBV18 and TRBJ1-2; D is ambiguous. The CDR3 has 12 amino acids. Germline CDR1 KGHSH, CDR2 LQKENI. The V and J ends lost 6 bases and 6 bases respectively, with 11 bases between them. CDR3 nucleotides: TGTGCCAGCTCGCCGATGATAGATGGCTACACCTTC. Translation: CASSPMIDGYTF.

The CDR3 DNA is TGTGCCAGCAGTGACTGGGGGCGAAGCCCTCGTAATGAAAAACTGTTTTTT. Protein: CASSDWGRSPRNEKLFF. The chain combines TRBV6-4 with TRBJ1-4; perhaps TRBD1 as D (6 bases). Between the trimmed V and J ends, which lost 1 base and 4 bases, there was a span of 16 bases. The length of the CDR3 is 17 residues. Germline assignment: CDR1 MRHNA and CDR2 SNTAGT.

This chain links TRBV28 with TRBJ2-1; 9 bases are shared with TRBD1. This CDR3 has 15 amino acids. In germline, CDR1 is MDHEN, CDR2 SYDVKM. The J segment lost 6 bases and the V segment lost 6 bases, leaving 9 bases of the junction unmatched. CDR3 in amino acids: CASSLIGQGINEQFF. The CDR3 DNA reads as TGTGCCAGCAGCCTAATAGGACAGGGGATCAATGAGCAGTTCTTC.

This clone was seen just once. This chain uses TRBV2 with TRBJ1-3; D is perhaps TRBD1 (6 bases). Germline V lookup: CDR1 SNHLY, CDR2 FYNNEI. V was trimmed by 0 bases and J by 9 bases, leaving 12 bases between them. The CDR3 has 14 amino acids. CDR3 nucleotides: TGTGCCAGCAGTGAAGCAAGGGGGAGAACCACCATATATTTT. Residues: CASSEARGRTTIYF.

The chain is built from TRBV30 and TRBJ2-1; 7 bases line up with TRBD2. Looked up from germline, CDR1 is GTSNPN and CDR2 is SVGIG (reference sequence). J lost 0 bases, V lost 3 bases, and 5 bases had no gene match. This CDR3 is 15 amino acids long. In DNA form, the CDR3 reads TGTGCCTGGAGCCGGGGCGGGAGCTCCTACAATGAGCAGTTCTTC. Translating it yields CAWSRGGSSYNEQFF.

The CDR3 is CSASEGGLDQPQHF. CDR3 bases: TGCAGCGCCTCAGAGGGGGGGCTGGATCAGCCCCAGCATTTT. The chain recombines TRBV29-1 with TRBJ1-5; maybe TRBD1 (6 bases). Germline CDR1 reads SQVTM; CDR2 reads ANQGSEA. CDR3 size: 14 residues. With 7 bases removed from V and 5 bases from J, the gap between germline ends came to 18 bases. Combining the CDR3 with reference TRBV29-1 and TRBJ1-5 gives the whole variable domain SAVISQKPSRDICQRGTSLTIQCQVDSQVTMMFWYRQQPGQSLTLIATANQGSEATYESGFVIDKFPISRPNLTFSTLTVSNMSPEDSSIYLCSASEGGLDQPQHFGDGTRLSIL.

The genes are TRBV7-9 and TRBJ1-4, with 8 nucleotides matching TRBD1. The ends lost 5 bases at V and 7 bases at J; junction bases unmatched: 6. The CDR3 extends over 14 amino acids. Germline V gives CDR1 SEHNR, CDR2 FQNEAQ (reference sequence). In DNA, the CDR3 is TGTGCCAGCAGCGCGACAGGGGTGGGTGAAAAACTGTTTTTT. Its protein product is CASSATGVGEKLFF.

This rearrangement joins TRBV18 to TRBJ1-5; D possibly corresponds to TRBD1 (5 bases). The CDR3 consists of 13 residues. Germline assignment: CDR1 KGHSH and CDR2 LQKENI. Between the trimmed V and J ends, which lost 3 bases and 7 bases, there was a span of 10 bases. The CDR3 loop reads CASSPDSSQPQHF. The CDR3, as DNA: TGTGCCAGCTCACCTGACAGCAGCCAGCCCCAGCATTTT.

The genes are TRBV7-8 and TRBJ2-7; 7 bases align to TRBD1. Germline V gene data show CDR1 as SGHVS and CDR2 as FQNEAQ. After removal of 5 bases from V and 2 bases from J, the junction contained 6 bases not matched to a gene. The CDR3 contains 14 residues. The CDR3: CASSMRQGTYEQYF. CDR3 DNA: TGTGCCAGCAGCATGAGACAGGGAACCTACGAGCAGTACTTC.

The rearrangement joins TRBV5-6 to TRBJ1-3; D unclear. The CDR3 sequence is 15 residues long. V was trimmed by 0 bases and J by 1 base, leaving 8 bases between them. CDR1 is SGHDT, CDR2 YYEEEE, per germline. The CDR3 loop is CASSLGSFSGNTIYF. The CDR3 bases are TGTGCCAGCAGCTTGGGTAGTTTTTCTGGAAACACCATATATTTT. The complete variable domain, with remaining parts taken from reference TRBV5-6 and TRBJ1-3, reads DAGVTQSPTHLIKTRGQQVTLRCSPKSGHDTVSWYQQALGQGPQFIFQYYEEEERQRGNFPDRFSGHQFPNYSSELNVNALLLGDSALYLCASSLGSFSGNTIYFGEGSWLTVV.

This clone has a single count. The chain recombines TRBV5-6 with TRBJ1-3, with D possibly being TRBD1 (5 bases). CDR1 and CDR2 from the germline V gene are SGHDT and YYEEEE. This CDR3 spans 13 amino acids. Trimming stripped 9 bases from V and 2 bases from J, with 12 bases between. CDR3 DNA: TGTGCCACTACGACAGACCCTGGAAACACCATATATTTT. Protein product: CATTTDPGNTIYF. The whole variable domain, filled in from reference TRBV5-6 and TRBJ1-3, reads DAGVTQSPTHLIKTRGQQVTLRCSPKSGHDTVSWYQQALGQGPQFIFQYYEEEERQRGNFPDRFSGHQFPNYSSELNVNALLLGDSALYLCATTTDPGNTIYFGEGSWLTVV.

The chain recombines TRBV5-4 with TRBJ1-2, with a possible D match to TRBD1 (5 bases). Germline V lookup: CDR1 SGHNT, CDR2 YYREEE (reference sequence). Trimming shortened V by 4 bases and J by 4 bases, and 11 bases separated the two germline ends. This CDR3 is built from 13 residues. The CDR3 coding sequence is TGTGCCAGCAGCCCCTGGCAGGGCTATGGCTACACCTTC. The encoded protein is CASSPWQGYGYTF.

The CDR3 sequence: CASSPTGGGVNLDTQYF. DNA of the CDR3: TGTGCCAGCAGCCCCACCGGGGGGGGCGTAAATCTGGATACGCAGTATTTT. The rearrangement joins TRBV11-2 to TRBJ2-3; TRBD2 matches 8 bases. The germline CDR1 and CDR2 sequences are SGHAT and FQNNGV. Trimming at V came to 5 bases and at J to 6 bases, leaving 16 bases not matched to a gene. The CDR3 spans 17 residues. The whole variable domain, remainder taken from reference TRBV11-2 and TRBJ2-3, is EAGVAQSPRYKIIEKRQSVAFWCNPISGHATLYWYQQILGQGPKLLIQFQNNGVVDDSQLPKDRFSAERLKGVDSTLKIQPAKLEDSAVYLCASSPTGGGVNLDTQYFGPGTRLTVL.

The rearrangement links TRBV20-1 to TRBJ2-7; maybe TRBD1 (5 bases). Germline V gene sequence: CDR1 DFQATT, CDR2 SNEGSKA (reference sequence). The CDR3 contains 11 residues. The V end lost 4 bases, the J end lost 3 bases, and 7 bases lay between the germline ends. CDR3 sequence: CSANRNYEQYF. The CDR3 DNA sequence: TGCAGTGCTAACAGGAACTACGAGCAGTACTTC.

The J gene is TRBJ1-5, the V gene TRBV30; 9 bases match TRBD1. From germline, CDR1 is GTSNPN and CDR2 SVGIG (reference sequence). CDR3 size: 14 residues. V trimming: 0 bases; J trimming: 7 bases; junction bases outside the gene matches: 4. Here the CDR3 DNA reads TGTGCCTGGAGTGTACAGGGGGCAAGGCAGCCCCAGCATTTT. Its translation: CAWSVQGARQPQHF.

A note on this clone: This sample includes further DNA sequences coding for the same CDR3. V usage is TRBV3-1 (or the pseudogene TRBV3-2) and J usage is TRBJ1-5; D unresolved. V lost 3 bases to trimming and J lost 5 bases, with 5 bases between them. Germline CDR1 is LGHDT and CDR2 is YNNKEL (reference sequence). The CDR3 is made up of 12 amino acids. The CDR3 DNA reads as TGTGCCAGCAGCCAGGGAGATCAGCCCCAGCATTTT. Translating gives CASSQGDQPQHF.

This clone appeared many times. The CDR3 nucleotides read TGCGCCAGCAGCTGGGAGCTAGGCCGCCGCGAGCAGTACTTC. As protein: CASSWELGRREQYF. The chain is built from TRBV5-1 and TRBJ2-7, with TRBD2 as a possible D gene (5 bases). Germline CDR1 is SGHRS and CDR2 is YFSETQ. Between the trimmed V and J ends, which lost 3 bases and 6 bases, there was a span of 16 bases. CDR3 size: 14 residues.

The V call is TRBV4-3, the J call TRBJ1-5; D is uncertain. The germline V gene encodes CDR1 LGHNA and CDR2 YSLEER. This CDR3 has 13 amino acids. Trimming took 0 bases from V and 6 from J, leaving 6 bases between them. The CDR3 DNA is TGCGCCAGCAGCCAAGATGGCGGTCAGCCCCAGCATTTT. It yields the protein CASSQDGGQPQHF.

The chain carries TRBV28 and TRBJ1-5, with D possibly TRBD1 on 6 matching bases. In germline, CDR1 is MDHEN, CDR2 SYDVKM. The V gene lost 3 bases and the J gene lost 0 bases, with 12 bases spanning the gap. The CDR3 covers 16 residues. Here the CDR3 reads CASSLGTLTSNQPQHF. As DNA, the CDR3 is TGTGCCAGCAGTTTGGGGACACTCACTAGCAATCAGCCCCAGCATTTT. The full variable domain, rest sourced from reference TRBV28 and TRBJ1-5, is DVKVTQSSRYLVKRTGEKVFLECVQDMDHENMFWYRQDPGLGLRLIYFSYDVKMKEKGDIPEGYSVSREKKERFSLILESASTNQTSMYLCASSLGTLTSNQPQHFGDGTRLSIL.

The chain employs TRBV18 and TRBJ1-6, with D possibly matching TRBD1 (5 bases). Looked up from germline, CDR1 is KGHSH and CDR2 is LQKENI. V gave up 1 base and J gave up 10 bases, with 17 bases separating them. There are 16 residues in the CDR3. DNA for the CDR3: TGTGCCAGCTCACCACAACAGGTTACTGGGGAATCACCCCTCCACTTT. The encoded protein is CASSPQQVTGESPLHF.

This sequence joins TRBV4-1 and TRBJ2-5, with 7 bases identical to TRBD1. This CDR3 comprises 15 residues. Germline lookup yields CDR1 MGHRA and CDR2 YSYEKL. The V segment lost 1 base and the J segment 4 bases; nucleotides outside the gene matches: 6. CDR3 coding DNA: TGCGCCAGCAGCCAAGGGGACAGTCGCGCAGAGACCCAGTACTTC. Encoded protein: CASSQGDSRAETQYF.